This TCR beta chain is drawn from a study of OX40 agonist ivuxolimab in advanced cancers. Germline assignment: CDR1 LGHNA and CDR2 YSLEER. CDR3 length: 16 amino acids. V was cut by 0 bases and J by 0 bases, with 11 bases left in between. Profiled with immunoSEQ multiplex PCR; TCRdb holds only in-frame clones, not every one. The sample lists approximately 77,000 clones; 91% were seen once. The sequence was collected from an adult with an advanced solid tumor such as melanoma, head and neck, liver or kidney cancer. This chain joins TRBV4-3 and TRBJ1-2; D gene uncertain. The sequenced sample was CD4+ or CD8+ T cells sorted from blood, obtained in a trial of the OX40 agonist ivuxolimab. As DNA, the CDR3 is TGCGCCAGCAGCCAAGAGGGATCTGTGGCTAACTATGGCTACACCTTC. Residues: CASSQEGSVANYGYTF.